This T cell receptor beta chain stems from a study of CD4 T cells in relation to SARS-CoV-2 and coronaviruses. The overall study: After roughly 9 days of antigen culture, PBMC TCR beta CDR3s were sequenced.

Germline loops: CDR1 MGHRA, CDR2 YSYEKL. The CDR3 loop spans 14 amino acids. Trimming stripped 1 base from V and 1 base from J, with 8 bases between. With respect to this clone: The antigen remains unidentified.

Before the COVID-19 pandemic, during about 2010-2019, CD4+ T cells were taken from unexposed donors. Isolation of CD4+ T cells took place after less than 11 days in culture. Each well had two million PBMCs in approximately 5.1% human AB serum with IL-2. Libraries were prepared by immunoSEQ multiplex PCR; TCRdb keeps only in-frame clonotypes and omits some of them. The repertoire holds roughly 20,000 clones, 60% to 85% seen once, with roughly 16% in the top ten. Input material: CD4+ T cells from PBMCs, cultured in vitro. The rearrangement joins TRBV4-1 to TRBJ2-7; D possibly corresponds to TRBD2 (5 bases). This sequence was found in a human donor in good health. The CDR3 is CASSQVSGSYEQYF. As DNA, the CDR3 is TGCGCCAGCAGCCAAGTTTCGGGGTCCTACGAGCAGTACTTC.